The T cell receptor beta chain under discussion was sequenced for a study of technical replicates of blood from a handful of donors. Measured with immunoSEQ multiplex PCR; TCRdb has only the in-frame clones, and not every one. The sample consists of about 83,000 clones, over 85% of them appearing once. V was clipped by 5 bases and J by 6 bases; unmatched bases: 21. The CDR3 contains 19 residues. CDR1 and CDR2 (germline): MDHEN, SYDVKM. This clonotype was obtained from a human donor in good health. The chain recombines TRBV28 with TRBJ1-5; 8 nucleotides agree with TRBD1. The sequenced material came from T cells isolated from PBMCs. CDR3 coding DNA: TGTGCCAGCAGTCCTCGACAGGGGTTTTCATTTGGGGGGCTTCAGCCCCAGCATTTT. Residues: CASSPRQGFSFGGLQPQHF. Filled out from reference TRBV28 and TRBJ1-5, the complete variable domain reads DVKVTQSSRYLVKRTGEKVFLECVQDMDHENMFWYRQDPGLGLRLIYFSYDVKMKEKGDIPEGYSVSREKKERFSLILESASTNQTSMYLCASSPRQGFSFGGLQPQHFGDGTRLSIL.